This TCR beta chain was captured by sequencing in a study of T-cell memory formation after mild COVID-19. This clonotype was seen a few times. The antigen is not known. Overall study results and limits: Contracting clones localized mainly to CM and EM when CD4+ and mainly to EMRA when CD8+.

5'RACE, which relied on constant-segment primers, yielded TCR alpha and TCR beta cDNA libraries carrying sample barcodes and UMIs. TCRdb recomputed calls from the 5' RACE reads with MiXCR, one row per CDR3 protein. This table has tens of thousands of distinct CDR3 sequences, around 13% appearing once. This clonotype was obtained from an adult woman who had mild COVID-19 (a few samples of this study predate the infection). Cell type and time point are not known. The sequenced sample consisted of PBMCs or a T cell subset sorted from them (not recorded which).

For the CDR3, the DNA is TGTGCCAGCGGCAACAATGAGCAGTTCTTC. Translating it yields CASGNNEQFF. J is TRBJ2-1 and V is TRBV12-3 or TRBV12-4; no clear D. CDR3 length equals 10 residues. Trimming cost V 8 bases and J 5 bases, with 4 bases left between them.